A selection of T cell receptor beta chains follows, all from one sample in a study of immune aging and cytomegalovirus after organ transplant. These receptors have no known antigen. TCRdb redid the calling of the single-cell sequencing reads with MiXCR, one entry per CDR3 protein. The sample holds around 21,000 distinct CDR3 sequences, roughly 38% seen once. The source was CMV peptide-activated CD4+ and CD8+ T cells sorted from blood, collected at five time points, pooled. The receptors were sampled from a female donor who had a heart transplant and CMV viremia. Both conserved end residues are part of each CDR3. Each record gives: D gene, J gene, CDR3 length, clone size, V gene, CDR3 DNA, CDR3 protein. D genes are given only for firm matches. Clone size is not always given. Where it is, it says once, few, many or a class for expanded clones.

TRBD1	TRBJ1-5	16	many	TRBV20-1	TGCAGTGCTAGCCAGGGGGCGAGGGGAAGCAATCAGCCCCAGCATTTT	CSASQGARGSNQPQHF
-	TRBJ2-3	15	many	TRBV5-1	TGCGCCAGCAGCGGGGACCTACCGATGAGGGATACGCAGTATTTT	CASSGDLPMRDTQYF
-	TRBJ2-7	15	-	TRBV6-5	TGTGCCAGCAGATCCGTCGGGGTAAGCTCCTACGAGCAGTACTTC	CASRSVGVSSYEQYF
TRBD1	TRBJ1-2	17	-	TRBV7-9	TGTGCCAGCAGCTCCAACAGGGGGCAGATAATGGGGGATGGCTACACCTTC	CASSSNRGQIMGDGYTF
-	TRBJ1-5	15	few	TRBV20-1	TGCAGTGCTAGAGATGGGGTTGGACCGCTGTCGGCCCAGCATTTT	CSARDGVGPLSAQHF
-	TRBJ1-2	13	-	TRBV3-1	TGTGCCAGCAGCCAAGATCGGGGCTATGGCTACACCTTC	CASSQDRGYGYTF
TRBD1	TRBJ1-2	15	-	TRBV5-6	TGTGCCAGCAGCTCTCCAGGGGGGAAGCTGGATGGCTACACCTTC	CASSSPGGKLDGYTF
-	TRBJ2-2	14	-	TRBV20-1	TGCAGTGCTAGAGATAGGCGGAGTACCGGGGAGCTGTTTTTT	CSARDRRSTGELFF
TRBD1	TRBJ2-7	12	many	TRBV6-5	TGTGCCAGCAGACAGGGGAGCTACGAGCAGTACTTC	CASRQGSYEQYF
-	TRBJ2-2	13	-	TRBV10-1	TGCGCCAGCGGTGGACAGAACGCCGGGGAGCTGTTTTTT	CASGGQNAGELFF
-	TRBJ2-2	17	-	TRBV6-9	TGTGCCAGCAGTTACGGCAGGGGGAGGTTGTACACCGGGGAGCTGTTTTTT	CASSYGRGRLYTGELFF
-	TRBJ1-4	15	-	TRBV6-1	TGTGCCAGCAGTCCGTGGAGGAGGGGGAGTGAAAAACTGTTTTTT	CASSPWRRGSEKLFF
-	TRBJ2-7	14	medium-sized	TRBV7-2	TGTGCCAGCAACAAACCTGGCAGGGGAGGCGAGCAGTACTTC	CASNKPGRGGEQYF
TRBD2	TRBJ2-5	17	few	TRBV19	TGTGCCAGTAGTATCGCTGCAGGGGTAGCGGGAAGTGAGACCCAGTACTTC	CASSIAAGVAGSETQYF
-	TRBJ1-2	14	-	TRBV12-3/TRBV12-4	TGTGCCAGCAGGGGGGAAGGCCGATTCTATGGCTACACCTTC	CASRGEGRFYGYTF
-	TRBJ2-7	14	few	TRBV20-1	TGCAGTGCCACAAATCGCCCTCCAGCCTACGAGCAGTACTTC	CSATNRPPAYEQYF
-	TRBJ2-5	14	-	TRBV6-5	TGTGCCACCAAGGAGAGCGGAGGTTGGCAGACCCAGTACTTC	CATKESGGWQTQYF
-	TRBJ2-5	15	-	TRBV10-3	TGTGCCACCTCAACCGGGACCCCTTGGAGAGAGACCCAGTACTTC	CATSTGTPWRETQYF
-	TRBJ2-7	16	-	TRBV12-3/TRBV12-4	TGTGCCAGCAGTTTCTCAGGGGCTCCCGGTCTCTACGAGCAGTACTTC	CASSFSGAPGLYEQYF
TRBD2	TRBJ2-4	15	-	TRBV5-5	TGTGCCAGCAGCTTGCCGGGACTAGCGGTACAAATTCAGTACTTC	CASSLPGLAVQIQYF
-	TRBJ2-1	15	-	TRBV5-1	TGCGCCAGCAGCTTGGGCGGGACACCTTACAATGAGCAGTTCTTC	CASSLGGTPYNEQFF
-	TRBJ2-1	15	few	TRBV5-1	TGCGCCAGCAGCTTGGGTGCGGCTTCCTACAATGAGCAGTTCTTC	CASSLGAASYNEQFF
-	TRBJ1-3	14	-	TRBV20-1	TGCAGTGCCATCGAGGCGATCTCTGGAAACGCCATATATTTT	CSAIEAISGNAIYF
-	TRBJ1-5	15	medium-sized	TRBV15	TGTGCCACCAGCAGGTATGGGTCGGGCAATCAGCCCCAGCATTTT	CATSRYGSGNQPQHF
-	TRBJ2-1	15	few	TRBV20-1	TGCAGTGCTAGCCCCAAAAGGGGGTCGGGGGATGAGCAGTTCTTC	CSASPKRGSGDEQFF
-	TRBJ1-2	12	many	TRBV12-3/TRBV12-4	TGTGCCAGCAGTTTGGGACCCGGAGGCTACACCTTC	CASSLGPGGYTF
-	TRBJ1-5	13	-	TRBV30	TGTGCCTGGAGTCTAGTCGGTAATCAGCCCCAGCATTTT	CAWSLVGNQPQHF
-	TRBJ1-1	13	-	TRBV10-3	TGTGCCATCAGTGAAACGTATGGGGCTGAAGCTTTCTTT	CAISETYGAEAFF
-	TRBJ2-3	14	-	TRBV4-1	TGCGCCAGCAGCCAAGGTCGCCTCGCAGATACGCAGTATTTT	CASSQGRLADTQYF
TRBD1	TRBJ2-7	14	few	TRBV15	TGTGCCACCAGCAGAGGACAGGGTATCTACGAGCAGTACTTC	CATSRGQGIYEQYF
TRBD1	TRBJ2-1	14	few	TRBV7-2	TGTGCCAGCAGTTACAACAGGGGGGACAATGAGCAGTTCTTC	CASSYNRGDNEQFF
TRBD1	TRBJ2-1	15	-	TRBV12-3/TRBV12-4	TGTGCCAGCAGTCCTGGGGGACAGGGGAAAAATGAGCAGTTCTTC	CASSPGGQGKNEQFF
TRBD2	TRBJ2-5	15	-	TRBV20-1	TGCAGTGCAAGGACTAGCGGGGGACCCCAAGAGACCCAGTACTTC	CSARTSGGPQETQYF
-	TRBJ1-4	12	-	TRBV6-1	TGTGCCAGCACCAGGGGAAGTGAAAAACTGTTTTTT	CASTRGSEKLFF
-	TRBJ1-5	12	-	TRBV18	TGTGCCAGCTCAGAGTCGGGACAGCCCCAGCATTTT	CASSESGQPQHF
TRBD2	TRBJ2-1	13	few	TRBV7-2	TGTGCCAGCAGCCCCCACTCAGCGGGGGAGCAGTTCTTC	CASSPHSAGEQFF
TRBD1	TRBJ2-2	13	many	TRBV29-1	TGCAGCGCCCAGACAGGGAGAACCGGGGAGCTGTTTTTT	CSAQTGRTGELFF
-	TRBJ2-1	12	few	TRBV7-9	TGTGCCAGCAGCTTCAAATTGGGTGAGCAGTTCTTC	CASSFKLGEQFF
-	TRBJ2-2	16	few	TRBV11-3	TGTGCCAGCAGCTCCTCCGGGACAAGAACCACCGGGGAGCTGTTTTTT	CASSSSGTRTTGELFF
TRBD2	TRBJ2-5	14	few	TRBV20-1	TGCAGTGCTAGATCCAGCGGGGGGCTGGAGACCCAGTACTTC	CSARSSGGLETQYF
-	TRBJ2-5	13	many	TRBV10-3	TGTGCCATCAGTGATTCAGGGCAAGAGACCCAGTACTTC	CAISDSGQETQYF
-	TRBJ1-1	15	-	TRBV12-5	TGTGCTAGTGGTCTGGGTCCGATGGCGAACACTGAAGCTTTCTTT	CASGLGPMANTEAFF
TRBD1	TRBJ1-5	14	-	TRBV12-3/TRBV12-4	TGTGCCAGCAGTTGGGACAGGTCCTACCAGCCCCAGCATTTT	CASSWDRSYQPQHF
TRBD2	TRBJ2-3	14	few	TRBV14	TGTGCCAGCAGCCCCATGACTAGCGGGAGGACGCAGTATTTT	CASSPMTSGRTQYF
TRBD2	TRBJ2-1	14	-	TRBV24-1	TGTGCCACCAGTGACCCCAGGACTAGTAATGAGCAGTTCTTC	CATSDPRTSNEQFF
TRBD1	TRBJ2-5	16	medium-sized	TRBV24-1	TGTGCCACCAGTGACCTTAAGGACAGGGCTCAAGAGACCCAGTACTTC	CATSDLKDRAQETQYF
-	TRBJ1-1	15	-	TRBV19	TGTGCCAGTACCCAACGACAACTGGGAAGCACTGAAGCTTTCTTT	CASTQRQLGSTEAFF
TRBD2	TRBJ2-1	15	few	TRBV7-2	TGTGCCAGCAGCCGTACCGGGACTAGCTACAATGAGCAGTTCTTC	CASSRTGTSYNEQFF
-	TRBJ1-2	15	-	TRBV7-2	TGTGCCAGCAGCCCGTCAACCGACAGGATTACTGGCTACACCTTC	CASSPSTDRITGYTF
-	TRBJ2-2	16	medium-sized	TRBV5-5	TGTGCCAGCAGCTTGGGATCGTCGGGGACCACCGGGGAGCTGTTTTTT	CASSLGSSGTTGELFF
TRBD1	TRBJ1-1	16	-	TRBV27	TGCGCCAGCAGGAATAGACAGGGGAGCGCGGACACTGAAGCTTTCTTT	CASRNRQGSADTEAFF
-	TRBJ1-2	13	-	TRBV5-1	TGCGCCAGCAGCTTGGTGGAGGGCCATGGCTACACCTTC	CASSLVEGHGYTF
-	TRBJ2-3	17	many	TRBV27	TGTGCCAGCAGTTTAGGAGTACGGGGGAGCCGGACGGATACGCAGTATTTT	CASSLGVRGSRTDTQYF
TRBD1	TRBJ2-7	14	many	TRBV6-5	TGTGCCAGCAGTACCCGGGACAGGGGAGGCGAGCAGTACTTC	CASSTRDRGGEQYF